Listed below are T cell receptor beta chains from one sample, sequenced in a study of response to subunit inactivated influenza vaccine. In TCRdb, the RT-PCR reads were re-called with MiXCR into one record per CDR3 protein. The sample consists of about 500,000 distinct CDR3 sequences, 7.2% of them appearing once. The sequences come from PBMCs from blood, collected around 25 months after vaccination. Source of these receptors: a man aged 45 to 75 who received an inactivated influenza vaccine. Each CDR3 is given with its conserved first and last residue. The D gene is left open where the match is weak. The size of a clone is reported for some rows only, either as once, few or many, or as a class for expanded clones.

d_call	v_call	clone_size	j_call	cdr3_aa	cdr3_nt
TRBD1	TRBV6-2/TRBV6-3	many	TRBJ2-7	CASRTLTGWYEQYF	TGTGCCAGCAGAACTCTGACAGGGTGGTACGAGCAGTACTTC
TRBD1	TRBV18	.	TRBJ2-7	CASSPTGGKGEQYF	TGTGCCAGCTCACCGACAGGGGGGAAGGGCGAGCAGTACTTC
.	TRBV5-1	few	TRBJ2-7	CASSLAFLSSSYEQYF	TGCGCCAGCAGCTTGGCTTTTCTATCGTCCTCCTACGAGCAGTACTTC
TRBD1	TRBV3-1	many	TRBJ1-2	CASSQDRGLSGYTF	TGTGCCAGCAGCCAGGACAGGGGGCTATCTGGCTACACCTTC
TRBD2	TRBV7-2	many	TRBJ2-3	CASSQNLLAEATDTQYF	TGTGCCAGCAGCCAAAACTTACTAGCGGAGGCCACAGATACGCAGTATTTT
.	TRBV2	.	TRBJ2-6	CASTEGGRIVGANVLTF	TGTGCCAGCACCGAAGGAGGGCGTATAGTAGGGGCCAACGTCCTGACTTTC
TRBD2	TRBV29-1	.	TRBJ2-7	CSVEPAGGFEQYF	TGCAGCGTTGAACCAGCGGGAGGGTTCGAGCAGTACTTC
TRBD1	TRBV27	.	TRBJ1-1	CASSLSRGTNTEAFF	TGTGCCAGCAGTTTATCCAGGGGGACGAACACTGAAGCTTTCTTT
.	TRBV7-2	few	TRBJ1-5	CASSLVRPSPQHF	TGTGCCAGCAGCTTAGTGCGGCCCAGCCCCCAGCATTTT
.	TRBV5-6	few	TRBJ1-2	CASSRILRARGYTF	TGTGCCAGCAGCCGAATTTTAAGGGCCCGAGGCTACACCTTC
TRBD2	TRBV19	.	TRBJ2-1	CASRLAGLDYNEQFF	TGTGCCAGCAGACTAGCGGGTTTGGACTACAATGAGCAGTTCTTC